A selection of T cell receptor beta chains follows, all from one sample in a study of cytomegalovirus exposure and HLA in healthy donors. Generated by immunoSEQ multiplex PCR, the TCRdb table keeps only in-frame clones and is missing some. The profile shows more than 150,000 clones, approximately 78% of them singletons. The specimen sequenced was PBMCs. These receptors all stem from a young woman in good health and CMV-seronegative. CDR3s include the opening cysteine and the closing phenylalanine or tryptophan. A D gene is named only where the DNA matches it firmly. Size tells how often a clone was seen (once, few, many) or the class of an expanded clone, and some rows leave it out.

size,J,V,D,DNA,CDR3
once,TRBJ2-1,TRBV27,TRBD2,TGTGCCAGCAGTATCCTAGCGGGAGGCAATGAGCAGTTCTTC,CASSILAGGNEQFF
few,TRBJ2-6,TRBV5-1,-,TGCGCCAGCAGCCTCGGACAGAACTCTGGGGCCAACGTCCTGACTTTC,CASSLGQNSGANVLTF
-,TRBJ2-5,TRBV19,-,TGTGCCAGTATTTATGAGACCCAGTACTTC,CASIYETQYF
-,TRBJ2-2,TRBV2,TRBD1,TGTGCCAGCAGGACCAGAGGGGGCGACACCGGGGAGCTGTTTTTT,CASRTRGGDTGELFF
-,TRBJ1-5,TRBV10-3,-,TGTGCCATCAGTGAGTCAGAGAATCAGCCCCAGCATTTT,CAISESENQPQHF
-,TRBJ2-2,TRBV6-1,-,TGTGCCAGCAGTGAACAGGGTTTCACCGGGGAGCTGTTTTTT,CASSEQGFTGELFF
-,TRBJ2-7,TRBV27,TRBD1,TGTGCCAGCAGTTTCGGACAGGGCCCCTACGAGCAGTACTTC,CASSFGQGPYEQYF
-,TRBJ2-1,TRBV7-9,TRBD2,TGTGCCAGCAGCCCCAGCGGGACGGGTGATGAGCAGTTCTTC,CASSPSGTGDEQFF
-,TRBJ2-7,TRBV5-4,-,TGTGCCAGCAGTAAAGGACAGAGCTCCTACGAGCAGTACTTC,CASSKGQSSYEQYF
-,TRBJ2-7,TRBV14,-,TGTGCCAGCGCTGGACAGTACGAGCAGTACTTC,CASAGQYEQYF
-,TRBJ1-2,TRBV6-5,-,TGTGCCAGCAGCCCCGCGGGCACAGATGGCTACACCTTC,CASSPAGTDGYTF
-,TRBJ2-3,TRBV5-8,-,TGTGCCAGCAGCACACGTTGGGACAAGCACACAGATACGCAGTATTTT,CASSTRWDKHTDTQYF
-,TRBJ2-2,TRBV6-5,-,TGTGCCAGCAGTTACTCCCTGACAGTAAACACCGGGGAGCTGTTTTTT,CASSYSLTVNTGELFF
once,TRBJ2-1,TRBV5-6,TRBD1,TGTGCCAGCAGCCCACAGGGGGGCTCCTACAATGAGCAGTTCTTC,CASSPQGGSYNEQFF
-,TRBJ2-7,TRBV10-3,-,TGTGCCATCAGCCAGTTCGAGGGCGTGCAGTACTTC,CAISQFEGVQYF
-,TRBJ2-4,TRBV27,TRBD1,TGTGCCAGCAGTCCCGGGACAGGTGCCTGGGCCAAAAACATTCAGTACTTC,CASSPGTGAWAKNIQYF
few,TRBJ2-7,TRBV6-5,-,TGTGCCAGCAGTTACGTTCCAGGGCCCTACGAGCAGTACTTC,CASSYVPGPYEQYF
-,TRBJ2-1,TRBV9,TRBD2,TGTGCCAGCAGCCCCGGGACTAGCGGGAGCAATGAGCAGTTCTTC,CASSPGTSGSNEQFF
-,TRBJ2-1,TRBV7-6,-,TGTGCCAGCAGCTTAGGGGGGGGGCGAGGAAGTGAGCAGTTCTTC,CASSLGGGRGSEQFF
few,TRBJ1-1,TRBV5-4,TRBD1,TGTGCCAGCAGCTGGGGACAGGTACTGAACACTGAAGCTTTCTTT,CASSWGQVLNTEAFF
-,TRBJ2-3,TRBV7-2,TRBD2,TGTGCCAGCAGCGTCCGCGCCGGAGCGGGAGGTTTTGGTACGCAGTATTTT,CASSVRAGAGGFGTQYF
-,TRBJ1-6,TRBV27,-,TGTGCCAGCAGCCCGTCGTACACGGCCGGGTCACCCCTCCACTTT,CASSPSYTAGSPLHF
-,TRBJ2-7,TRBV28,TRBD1,TGTGCCAGCTCACAATCCGGGACAGGGCTTTACGAGCAGTACTTC,CASSQSGTGLYEQYF
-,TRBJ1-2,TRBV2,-,TGTGCCAGCAGTCCACCGGGAAACTATGGCTACACCTTC,CASSPPGNYGYTF
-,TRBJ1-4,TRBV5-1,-,TGCGCCAGCAGCTTGGATCGAGCAACTAATGAAAAACTGTTTTTT,CASSLDRATNEKLFF
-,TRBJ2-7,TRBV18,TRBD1,TGTGCCAGCTCACCCGACGGGACAGGGGGCGATGAGCAGTACTTC,CASSPDGTGGDEQYF
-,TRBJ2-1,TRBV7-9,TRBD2,TGTGCCAGCACTTTAGCGGGAGTCCCCAATGAGCAGTTCTTC,CASTLAGVPNEQFF
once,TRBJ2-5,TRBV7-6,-,TGTGCCAGCAGCTTCCGGTACGTCAGGGAGACCCAGTACTTC,CASSFRYVRETQYF
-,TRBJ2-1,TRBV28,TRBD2,TGTGCCAGCAGTTTGGGGGGGACTAGTCACAATGAGCAGTTCTTC,CASSLGGTSHNEQFF
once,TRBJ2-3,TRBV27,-,TGTGCCAGCAGCCTAGGCCCAGGCACAGATACGCAGTATTTT,CASSLGPGTDTQYF
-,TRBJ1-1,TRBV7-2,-,TGTGCCAGCAGCTTAAATGGCGGGGAGTACACTGAAGCTTTCTTT,CASSLNGGEYTEAFF
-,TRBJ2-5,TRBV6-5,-,TGTGCCAGCAGTTCCTCTCTAGGGGGGGGGTCCAGGACCCAGTACTTC,CASSSSLGGGSRTQYF
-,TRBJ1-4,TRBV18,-,TGTGCCAGCTCACCAAACTTGGCAGGGGAGAGTGAAAAACTGTTTTTT,CASSPNLAGESEKLFF
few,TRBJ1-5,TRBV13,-,TGTGCCAGCAGCTCGGGAGGGGCCAGCAATCAGCCCCAGCATTTT,CASSSGGASNQPQHF
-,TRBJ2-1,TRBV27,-,TGTGCCAGCGCGCCCGACAGTGGTGCGCAGTTCTTC,CASAPDSGAQFF
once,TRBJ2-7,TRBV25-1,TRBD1,TGTGCCAGCAGTGAAACGGGACAGGGCGAGCAGTACTTC,CASSETGQGEQYF
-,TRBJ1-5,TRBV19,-,TGTGCCAGTAGTATTTGGGCAGCCGGTCAGCCCCAGCATTTT,CASSIWAAGQPQHF
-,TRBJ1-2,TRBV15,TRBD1,TGTGCCACCAGCACCTCCGGGACAGGGGTAGTTGGCTACACCTTC,CATSTSGTGVVGYTF
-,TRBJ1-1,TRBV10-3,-,TGTGCCACCGCAGACACGCCTAACACTGAAGCTTTCTTT,CATADTPNTEAFF
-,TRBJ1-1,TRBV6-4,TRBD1,TGTGCCAGCAGTGACTCGTCAGGGGGCCCCACTGAAGCTTTCTTT,CASSDSSGGPTEAFF
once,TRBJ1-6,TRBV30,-,TGTGCCTGGACTATTAGCTCCTATAATTCACCCCTCCACTTT,CAWTISSYNSPLHF
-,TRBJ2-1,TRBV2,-,TGTGCCAGCAGTGAAGGCTTAGCGGTTAATGAGCAGTTCTTC,CASSEGLAVNEQFF